These 11 T cell receptor beta chains came from one sample sequenced in a study of beta chain features in type 1 diabetes. Study-wide results and caveats: All four CD4+ subsets from Type 1 diabetes patients carried moderately but significantly shorter TCRB CDR3s.

Their recognized antigens are unknown. The sequenced template was cDNA made from the entire isolated RNA. Some clones are missing from TCRdb's copy, which holds only in-frame ones; the method was immunoSEQ multiplex PCR. The sample has roughly 350,000 clones; 9.6% are singletons. The sequenced sample was central memory CD4+ T cells from blood. These receptors all stem from a man under 40 with type 1 diabetes.

The V call is TRBV30, the J call TRBJ2-3, with 8 bases lining up with TRBD1. V shed 2 bases and J 2 bases; nucleotides not matched to a gene: 6. Germline CDR1 reads GTSNPN; CDR2 reads SVGIG (reference sequence). This CDR3 contains 15 residues. CDR3 sequence (DNA): TGTGCCTGGAGTCGGGAGACAGGGGCCACAGATACGCAGTATTTT. Encoded protein: CAWSRETGATDTQYF. Drawing the rest from reference TRBV30 and TRBJ2-3, the complete variable domain is SQTIHQWPATLVQPVGSPLSLECTVEGTSNPNLYWYRQAAGRGLQLLFYSVGIGQISSEVPQNLSASRPQDRQFILSSKKLLLSDSGFYLCAWSRETGATDTQYFGPGTRLTVL.

The genes are TRBV5-1 and TRBJ2-7; 8 nucleotides agree with TRBD1. Germline CDR1 reads SGHRS; CDR2 reads YFSETQ. This CDR3 contains 13 residues. J was trimmed by 5 bases and V by 6 bases; bases with no gene match: 7. DNA for the CDR3: TGCGCCAGCAAATTGCAGGGGGCCAACGAGCAGTACTTC. Its translation: CASKLQGANEQYF.

This clone was recorded a few times. This sample also contains other DNA sequences that code for the same CDR3. The chain carries TRBV7-2 and TRBJ1-1; D call uncertain. The CDR3 totals 13 residues. V was cut by 1 base and J by 0 bases, with 3 bases left in between. The V gene's germline CDR1 is SGHTA and CDR2 FQGNSA. The CDR3 DNA follows: TGTGCCAGCAGCTTAGAATTGAACACTGAAGCTTTCTTT. Protein sequence: CASSLELNTEAFF.

This clone was seen more than once but under ten times. The J gene is TRBJ1-4, the V gene TRBV11-2, with no clear D. The CDR3 sequence is 16 residues long. V lost 5 bases, J lost 3 bases, and 16 bases lay in between. Germline CDR1 is SGHAT and CDR2 is FQNNGV. The CDR3 here is CASSPTAGASNEKLFF. CDR3 DNA sequence: TGTGCCAGCAGCCCCACGGCGGGCGCCTCTAATGAAAAACTGTTTTTT. The whole variable domain, filled in from reference TRBV11-2 and TRBJ1-4, reads EAGVAQSPRYKIIEKRQSVAFWCNPISGHATLYWYQQILGQGPKLLIQFQNNGVVDDSQLPKDRFSAERLKGVDSTLKIQPAKLEDSAVYLCASSPTAGASNEKLFFGSGTQLSVL.

There are a few counts of this clone. The chain uses TRBV5-8 and TRBJ1-2; 10 nucleotides match TRBD1. V was pared by 2 bases and J by 8 bases, with 12 bases of the junction left unmatched. Germline V gene lookup returns CDR1 SGHTS and CDR2 YDEGEE. The CDR3 has 16 amino acids. CDR3: CASSFTPGQGRGGYTF. Here the CDR3 DNA reads TGTGCCAGCAGCTTTACTCCGGGACAGGGGAGAGGAGGCTACACCTTC.

This chain joins TRBV27 and TRBJ2-4; 7 bases line up with TRBD2. With V trimmed by 5 bases and J by 0 bases, 7 bases remained unmatched. This CDR3 has 16 amino acids. Germline V CDR1 and CDR2: MNHEY, SMNVEV (reference sequence). The CDR3 coding sequence is TGTGCCAGCAGTCCAACGGGGGGACCAGCCAAAAACATTCAGTACTTC. This encodes CASSPTGGPAKNIQYF.

V and J are TRBV2 and TRBJ1-1; 8 nucleotides line up with TRBD1. Germline V CDR1 and CDR2: SNHLY, FYNNEI. The CDR3 is made up of 15 amino acids. V was clipped by 5 bases and J by 1 base; unmatched bases: 6. CDR3 sequence: CASSNRGLSNTEAFF. As DNA, the CDR3 is TGTGCCAGCAGTAACAGGGGGTTATCGAACACTGAAGCTTTCTTT.

The chain couples TRBV4-2 to TRBJ2-7; the D gene is possibly TRBD2 (6 bases). The CDR3 consists of 13 residues. Trimming pared 4 bases from V and 4 bases from J, leaving 11 bases between. Germline-derived CDR1 and CDR2 are LGHNA and YNFKEQ. In nucleotides, the CDR3 is TGTGCCAGCAGCCTAGGGACTTTTTACGAGCAGTACTTC. Translated: CASSLGTFYEQYF.

This clone was seen only a few times. The chain uses TRBV11-1 and TRBJ1-1; D is unclear. Between the trimmed V and J ends, which lost 2 bases and 2 bases, there was a span of 6 bases. Looked up from germline, CDR1 is SGHAT and CDR2 is FQDESV (reference sequence). The CDR3 sequence is 13 residues long. CDR3 in amino acids: CASSLFRNTEAFF. The CDR3 DNA reads TGTGCCAGCAGCTTATTCCGTAACACTGAAGCTTTCTTT.

This clone was recorded a few times. The V call is TRBV5-1, the J call TRBJ2-2; perhaps TRBD2 as D (6 bases). Deletions cut 4 bases from V and 0 bases from J, with 10 bases between. Germline V CDR1 and CDR2: SGHRS, YFSETQ. The CDR3 sequence is 15 residues long. CDR3 loop: CASSPGSSNTGELFF. The DNA for the CDR3 is TGCGCCAGCAGCCCCGGGAGCTCGAACACCGGGGAGCTGTTTTTT. The full variable domain, completed using reference TRBV5-1 and TRBJ2-2, is KAGVTQTPRYLIKTRGQQVTLSCSPISGHRSVSWYQQTPGQGLQFLFEYFSETQRNKGNFPGRFSGRQFSNSRSEMNVSTLELGDSALYLCASSPGSSNTGELFFGEGSRLTVL.

The chain links TRBV5-1 to TRBJ2-5; 8 bases map to TRBD1. Germline V gene sequence: CDR1 SGHRS, CDR2 YFSETQ. With V trimmed by 0 bases and J by 2 bases, 6 bases remained unmatched. This CDR3 is 16 amino acids long. The CDR3, as DNA: TGCGCCAGCAGCTTGGGCGGCCGGACAGGGCAAGAGACCCAGTACTTC. Translation: CASSLGGRTGQETQYF.